This T cell receptor beta chain comes out of a study of beta chain features in type 1 diabetes. This CDR3 spans 13 amino acids. The germline V gene has CDR1 SQVTM and CDR2 ANQGSEA. With 6 bases removed from V and 1 base from J, the gap between germline ends came to 12 bases. A remark on this clone: What it binds is not known.

The entirety of the isolated RNA underwent reverse transcription, so expressed TCRB transcripts were sequenced. Profiling relied on immunoSEQ multiplex PCR, and the TCRdb table lists in-frame clones only, not all of them. The table has about 230,000 clones, under 20% seen once. Notes on the study in general: All four CD4+ subsets of Type 1 diabetes patients contained TCRB CDR3s that were moderately but significantly shorter.

The chain uses TRBV29-1 and TRBJ1-1, with D possibly being TRBD1 (5 bases). The sequence came from a man aged 30-40 years with type 1 diabetes. Sequencing was carried out using naive CD4+ T cells from blood. The CDR3 DNA is TGCAGCGTGGCGGGCCAGGGGAACACTGAAGCTTTCTTT. This codes for CSVAGQGNTEAFF. The full variable domain, its missing parts supplied by reference TRBV29-1 and TRBJ1-1, is SAVISQKPSRDICQRGTSLTIQCQVDSQVTMMFWYRQQPGQSLTLIATANQGSEATYESGFVIDKFPISRPNLTFSTLTVSNMSPEDSSIYLCSVAGQGNTEAFFGQGTRLTVV.